Below are 18 T cell receptor beta chains sequenced from a single sample in a study of beta chain features in type 1 diabetes. Study-level results: TCRB CDR3 length was moderately but significantly reduced in all four CD4+ subsets of Type 1 diabetes patients.

No antigen is known for these receptors. Expressed TCRB transcripts were sequenced because the isolated RNA had all been reverse transcribed beforehand. TCRdb's copy holds only in-frame clones and misses some; the assay was immunoSEQ multiplex PCR. Seen here are about 180,000 clones, under 9.5% observed once, and the top ten hold 0.5%. Sequenced sample: central memory CD4+ T cells from blood. Every receptor here comes from a man aged 18 to 29 with type 1 diabetes.

The chain employs TRBV7-2 and TRBJ2-1, with 8 bases matching TRBD1. The germline CDR1 and CDR2 sequences are SGHTA and FQGNSA. With V trimmed by 5 bases and J by 0 bases, 3 bases remained unmatched. The CDR3 is 15 amino acids. The CDR3 here is CASSADRGSYNEQFF. CDR3 bases: TGTGCCAGCAGCGCCGACAGGGGCTCCTACAATGAGCAGTTCTTC.

In its sample, this clone was seen a few times. V usage is TRBV4-2 and J usage is TRBJ2-5; 7 bases map to TRBD1. The CDR3 covers 14 residues. V trimming: 5 bases; J trimming: 5 bases; junction bases outside the gene matches: 8. CDR1 LGHNA and CDR2 YNFKEQ come from the germline V gene. Written as DNA, the CDR3 is TGTGCCAGCAGCTCCACAGGGGCAAAGGAGACCCAGTACTTC. Translating gives CASSSTGAKETQYF.

The chain carries TRBV28 and TRBJ2-5; possibly TRBD2 for D (6 bases). V lost 4 bases, J lost 1 base, and 10 bases lay in between. The CDR3 has 14 residues. Per the germline V gene, CDR1 is MDHEN and CDR2 is SYDVKM. CDR3 amino acids: CASSWSSAQETQYF. Here the CDR3 DNA reads TGTGCCAGCAGTTGGTCTAGCGCCCAAGAGACCCAGTACTTC.

The CDR3 protein is CASSVGGRRETQYF. Written as DNA, the CDR3 is TGTGCCAGCAGTGTGGGAGGGCGCCGAGAGACCCAGTACTTC. This sequence joins TRBV6-1 and TRBJ2-5; TRBD2 matches 7 bases. Germline V gene lookup returns CDR1 MNHNS and CDR2 SASEGT. V was pared by 4 bases and J by 4 bases, with 6 bases of the junction left unmatched. The CDR3 sequence is 14 residues long.

The genes are TRBV30 and TRBJ1-5, with 7 bases matching TRBD1. With V trimmed by 1 base and J by 5 bases, 8 bases remained unmatched. Germline V gene lookup returns CDR1 GTSNPN and CDR2 SVGIG (reference sequence). This CDR3 comprises 15 residues. CDR3 DNA: TGTGCCTGGAGTGCGAGAGGGGGCGGGGATCAGCCCCAGCATTTT. Encoded protein: CAWSARGGGDQPQHF.

The V and J genes are TRBV7-2 and TRBJ2-1, with TRBD2 as a possible D gene (6 bases). Germline CDR1 reads SGHTA; CDR2 reads FQGNSA. V was shortened by 5 bases and J by 4 bases, with 15 bases between the two germline ends. The CDR3 length is 15 residues. The chain's CDR3 is CASSPTSLRYNEQFF. The CDR3 nucleotides are TGTGCCAGCAGCCCAACTAGCCTACGATACAATGAGCAGTTCTTC.

A few counts support this clone. The chain combines TRBV25-1 with TRBJ2-1, with 8 bases identical to TRBD2. The J segment lost 1 base and the V segment lost 8 bases, leaving 7 bases of the junction unmatched. The CDR3 extends over 15 amino acids. From germline, CDR1 is MGHDK and CDR2 SYGVNS. CDR3 coding DNA: TGTGCCAGCGGAACTAGCGGCCCGTCCTACAATGAGCAGTTCTTC. The encoded protein is CASGTSGPSYNEQFF.

In its sample, this clone was seen a few times. The chain combines TRBV19 with TRBJ2-7, with 7 positions matching TRBD1. The V gene end was trimmed by 5 bases and the J gene end by 3 bases; junction bases not matched to a gene: 7. The CDR3 is 14 amino acids. Per the germline V gene, CDR1 is LNHDA and CDR2 is SQIVND (reference sequence). The CDR3 loop reads CASSVTGVYYEQYF. Here the CDR3 DNA reads TGTGCCAGTAGTGTTACAGGGGTCTACTACGAGCAGTACTTC.

This clone has ten or more counts. The chain employs TRBV28 and TRBJ2-3; 9 bases match TRBD1. The CDR3 is 15 residues long. After removal of 4 bases from V and 4 bases from J, the junction contained 6 bases not matched to a gene. Looked up from germline, CDR1 is MDHEN and CDR2 is SYDVKM. The chain's CDR3 is CASSSSGQGADTQYF. The CDR3 DNA is TGTGCCAGCAGTTCCTCGGGACAGGGCGCAGATACGCAGTATTTT.

This clone was found a few times. The rearrangement links TRBV28 to TRBJ1-1; 9 positions agree with TRBD1. CDR1 and CDR2 from the germline V gene are MDHEN and SYDVKM. V shed 5 bases, J shed 4 bases, and the junction held 5 bases outside the gene matches. The CDR3 sequence is 14 residues long. CDR3 nucleotide sequence: TGTGCCAGCAGTCCCACAGGGGGCCCCACTGAAGCTTTCTTT. Its translation: CASSPTGGPTEAFF.

This chain connects TRBV14 to TRBJ1-1, with TRBD1 as a possible D gene (6 bases). V was pared by 4 bases and J by 3 bases, with 15 bases between. Germline loops: CDR1 SGHDN, CDR2 FVKESK. The length of the CDR3 is 15 residues. The CDR3 DNA is TGTGCCAGCAGCCGTATTGTGGGGGCGGACACTGAAGCTTTCTTT. Translation gives CASSRIVGADTEAFF.

This clone has only a few counts. The rearrangement uses TRBV18 and TRBJ1-1; 7 positions match TRBD1. This CDR3 contains 16 residues. Per germline, CDR1 KGHSH and CDR2 LQKENI. V shed 5 bases and J 0 bases; nucleotides not matched to a gene: 9. CDR3 in DNA: TGTGCCAGCTCAATCGACAGGGCGACGTTGAACACTGAAGCTTTCTTT. Its translation is CASSIDRATLNTEAFF.

This clone occurred a few times. The rearrangement joins TRBV30 to TRBJ1-2, with 7 positions matching TRBD1. Germline CDR1 GTSNPN, CDR2 SVGIG (reference sequence). Unmatched junction bases numbered 15, after V lost 4 bases and J lost 7 bases. The CDR3 loop spans 15 amino acids. The CDR3 DNA reads TGTGCCTGGACCCTGACAGGGTTTAAGGCGGGTGGCTACACCTTC. Translating gives CAWTLTGFKAGGYTF. The full variable domain, rest sourced from reference TRBV30 and TRBJ1-2, is SQTIHQWPATLVQPVGSPLSLECTVEGTSNPNLYWYRQAAGRGLQLLFYSVGIGQISSEVPQNLSASRPQDRQFILSSKKLLLSDSGFYLCAWTLTGFKAGGYTFGSGTRLTVV.

About this clone itself: This specimen includes other DNA sequences encoding the same CDR3. The chain carries TRBV18 and TRBJ2-3; 8 bases map to TRBD2. This CDR3 comprises 15 residues. V dropped 2 bases and J dropped 4; count of bases not matched to a gene: 5. CDR1 is KGHSH, CDR2 LQKENI, per germline. The DNA of the CDR3 is TGTGCCAGCTCACCATCGGGAGGGCGGGCAGATACGCAGTATTTT. Its translation is CASSPSGGRADTQYF.

This rearrangement joins TRBV19 to TRBJ2-7, with a tentative D call TRBD1 (6 bases). V was cut by 5 bases and J by 6 bases, with 14 bases left in between. Germline CDR1 is LNHDA and CDR2 is SQIVND (reference sequence). This CDR3 comprises 13 residues. The CDR3 nucleotides read TGTGCCAGTAGTGAATCCCAGGGGACCGAGCAGTACTTC. This encodes CASSESQGTEQYF.

This clone was counted only a few times. The chain couples TRBV7-8 to TRBJ2-7; weak D call: TRBD2 (6 bases). Trimming shortened V by 3 bases and J by 3 bases, and 12 bases separated the two germline ends. CDR1 and CDR2 from the germline V gene are SGHVS and FQNEAQ. This CDR3 is built from 14 residues. The CDR3 DNA sequence: TGTGCCAGCAGCTTGTCCGGGGGTAACTACGAGCAGTACTTC. Translation: CASSLSGGNYEQYF.

This chain connects TRBV7-9 to TRBJ2-7, with TRBD1 matching 10 bases. Germline CDR1 reads SEHNR; CDR2 reads FQNEAQ (reference sequence). V dropped 5 bases and J dropped 7; count of bases not matched to a gene: 11. The CDR3 has 15 residues. CDR3 sequence (DNA): TGTGCCAGCAGCAAGACCGGGACAGGGGATCGGGAGCAGTACTTC. It yields the protein CASSKTGTGDREQYF.

This clone came up a few times. The chain combines TRBV5-6 with TRBJ2-1, with 9 positions matching TRBD2. This CDR3 comprises 15 residues. Trimming removed 5 bases from V and 5 bases from J; junction bases left unmatched: 8. Germline lookup yields CDR1 SGHDT and CDR2 YYEEEE. This CDR3 is CASSLAGRYNNEQFF. CDR3 DNA sequence: TGTGCCAGCAGTCTAGCGGGGAGGTACAACAATGAGCAGTTCTTC.